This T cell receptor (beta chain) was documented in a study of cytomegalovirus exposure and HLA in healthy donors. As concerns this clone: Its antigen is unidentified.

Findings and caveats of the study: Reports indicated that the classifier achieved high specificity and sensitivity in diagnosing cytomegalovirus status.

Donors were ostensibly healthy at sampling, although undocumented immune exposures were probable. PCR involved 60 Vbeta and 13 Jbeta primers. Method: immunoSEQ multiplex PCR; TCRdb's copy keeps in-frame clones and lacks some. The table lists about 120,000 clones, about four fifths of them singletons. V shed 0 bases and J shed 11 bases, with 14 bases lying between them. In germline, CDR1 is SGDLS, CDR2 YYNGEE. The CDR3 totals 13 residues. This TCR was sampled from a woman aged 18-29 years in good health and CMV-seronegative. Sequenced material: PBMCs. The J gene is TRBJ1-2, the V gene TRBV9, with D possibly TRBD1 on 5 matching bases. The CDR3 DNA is TGTGCCAGCAGCGTAGCTGACCAGGGCAGGTACACCTTC. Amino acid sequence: CASSVADQGRYTF.